This T cell receptor (beta chain) was sequenced in a study of regulatory T cells in long-lasting Graves disease. Time point specified: newly diagnosed GD, antithyroid drugs for less than 3 months. Following extraction of RNA from PBMCs, that RNA was used to make the TCR library. This CDR3 contains 14 residues. Per the germline V gene, CDR1 is SGHRS and CDR2 is YFSETQ. V shed 4 bases and J shed 4 bases, with 13 bases lying between them. Relying on iRepertoire HTBI primers and Arm-PCR of CDR3 regions, the team built TCR beta libraries. TCRdb reprocessed the multiplex PCR reads via MiXCR and lists one record per CDR3 protein. The sample has fewer than 550,000 distinct CDR3 sequences, about 16% seen once. This sample also belongs to another study, concerning T cells in Graves' hyperthyroidism and ophthalmopathy. Per that study: The hyperthyroidism patients had all been newly diagnosed, and their disease duration was under 2 months. Their ages ranged from 18 to 65 years. Initially, a first-round RT-PCR of the TCR CDR3 employed the HTBI primer set. Peripheral blood also featured most of the thyroid clonotypes expanded above 0.001.

Source: peripheral blood mononuclear cells (PBMCs), taken at new diagnosis, from a patient treated with antithyroid drugs. The chain recombines TRBV5-1 with TRBJ2-3; maybe TRBD1 (5 bases). This receptor was obtained from a woman between 40 and 65 years old with Graves disease. For the CDR3, the DNA is TGCGCCAGCAGCCTCCAGGGCCCACCAGATACGCAGTATTTT. This sequence encodes CASSLQGPPDTQYF.